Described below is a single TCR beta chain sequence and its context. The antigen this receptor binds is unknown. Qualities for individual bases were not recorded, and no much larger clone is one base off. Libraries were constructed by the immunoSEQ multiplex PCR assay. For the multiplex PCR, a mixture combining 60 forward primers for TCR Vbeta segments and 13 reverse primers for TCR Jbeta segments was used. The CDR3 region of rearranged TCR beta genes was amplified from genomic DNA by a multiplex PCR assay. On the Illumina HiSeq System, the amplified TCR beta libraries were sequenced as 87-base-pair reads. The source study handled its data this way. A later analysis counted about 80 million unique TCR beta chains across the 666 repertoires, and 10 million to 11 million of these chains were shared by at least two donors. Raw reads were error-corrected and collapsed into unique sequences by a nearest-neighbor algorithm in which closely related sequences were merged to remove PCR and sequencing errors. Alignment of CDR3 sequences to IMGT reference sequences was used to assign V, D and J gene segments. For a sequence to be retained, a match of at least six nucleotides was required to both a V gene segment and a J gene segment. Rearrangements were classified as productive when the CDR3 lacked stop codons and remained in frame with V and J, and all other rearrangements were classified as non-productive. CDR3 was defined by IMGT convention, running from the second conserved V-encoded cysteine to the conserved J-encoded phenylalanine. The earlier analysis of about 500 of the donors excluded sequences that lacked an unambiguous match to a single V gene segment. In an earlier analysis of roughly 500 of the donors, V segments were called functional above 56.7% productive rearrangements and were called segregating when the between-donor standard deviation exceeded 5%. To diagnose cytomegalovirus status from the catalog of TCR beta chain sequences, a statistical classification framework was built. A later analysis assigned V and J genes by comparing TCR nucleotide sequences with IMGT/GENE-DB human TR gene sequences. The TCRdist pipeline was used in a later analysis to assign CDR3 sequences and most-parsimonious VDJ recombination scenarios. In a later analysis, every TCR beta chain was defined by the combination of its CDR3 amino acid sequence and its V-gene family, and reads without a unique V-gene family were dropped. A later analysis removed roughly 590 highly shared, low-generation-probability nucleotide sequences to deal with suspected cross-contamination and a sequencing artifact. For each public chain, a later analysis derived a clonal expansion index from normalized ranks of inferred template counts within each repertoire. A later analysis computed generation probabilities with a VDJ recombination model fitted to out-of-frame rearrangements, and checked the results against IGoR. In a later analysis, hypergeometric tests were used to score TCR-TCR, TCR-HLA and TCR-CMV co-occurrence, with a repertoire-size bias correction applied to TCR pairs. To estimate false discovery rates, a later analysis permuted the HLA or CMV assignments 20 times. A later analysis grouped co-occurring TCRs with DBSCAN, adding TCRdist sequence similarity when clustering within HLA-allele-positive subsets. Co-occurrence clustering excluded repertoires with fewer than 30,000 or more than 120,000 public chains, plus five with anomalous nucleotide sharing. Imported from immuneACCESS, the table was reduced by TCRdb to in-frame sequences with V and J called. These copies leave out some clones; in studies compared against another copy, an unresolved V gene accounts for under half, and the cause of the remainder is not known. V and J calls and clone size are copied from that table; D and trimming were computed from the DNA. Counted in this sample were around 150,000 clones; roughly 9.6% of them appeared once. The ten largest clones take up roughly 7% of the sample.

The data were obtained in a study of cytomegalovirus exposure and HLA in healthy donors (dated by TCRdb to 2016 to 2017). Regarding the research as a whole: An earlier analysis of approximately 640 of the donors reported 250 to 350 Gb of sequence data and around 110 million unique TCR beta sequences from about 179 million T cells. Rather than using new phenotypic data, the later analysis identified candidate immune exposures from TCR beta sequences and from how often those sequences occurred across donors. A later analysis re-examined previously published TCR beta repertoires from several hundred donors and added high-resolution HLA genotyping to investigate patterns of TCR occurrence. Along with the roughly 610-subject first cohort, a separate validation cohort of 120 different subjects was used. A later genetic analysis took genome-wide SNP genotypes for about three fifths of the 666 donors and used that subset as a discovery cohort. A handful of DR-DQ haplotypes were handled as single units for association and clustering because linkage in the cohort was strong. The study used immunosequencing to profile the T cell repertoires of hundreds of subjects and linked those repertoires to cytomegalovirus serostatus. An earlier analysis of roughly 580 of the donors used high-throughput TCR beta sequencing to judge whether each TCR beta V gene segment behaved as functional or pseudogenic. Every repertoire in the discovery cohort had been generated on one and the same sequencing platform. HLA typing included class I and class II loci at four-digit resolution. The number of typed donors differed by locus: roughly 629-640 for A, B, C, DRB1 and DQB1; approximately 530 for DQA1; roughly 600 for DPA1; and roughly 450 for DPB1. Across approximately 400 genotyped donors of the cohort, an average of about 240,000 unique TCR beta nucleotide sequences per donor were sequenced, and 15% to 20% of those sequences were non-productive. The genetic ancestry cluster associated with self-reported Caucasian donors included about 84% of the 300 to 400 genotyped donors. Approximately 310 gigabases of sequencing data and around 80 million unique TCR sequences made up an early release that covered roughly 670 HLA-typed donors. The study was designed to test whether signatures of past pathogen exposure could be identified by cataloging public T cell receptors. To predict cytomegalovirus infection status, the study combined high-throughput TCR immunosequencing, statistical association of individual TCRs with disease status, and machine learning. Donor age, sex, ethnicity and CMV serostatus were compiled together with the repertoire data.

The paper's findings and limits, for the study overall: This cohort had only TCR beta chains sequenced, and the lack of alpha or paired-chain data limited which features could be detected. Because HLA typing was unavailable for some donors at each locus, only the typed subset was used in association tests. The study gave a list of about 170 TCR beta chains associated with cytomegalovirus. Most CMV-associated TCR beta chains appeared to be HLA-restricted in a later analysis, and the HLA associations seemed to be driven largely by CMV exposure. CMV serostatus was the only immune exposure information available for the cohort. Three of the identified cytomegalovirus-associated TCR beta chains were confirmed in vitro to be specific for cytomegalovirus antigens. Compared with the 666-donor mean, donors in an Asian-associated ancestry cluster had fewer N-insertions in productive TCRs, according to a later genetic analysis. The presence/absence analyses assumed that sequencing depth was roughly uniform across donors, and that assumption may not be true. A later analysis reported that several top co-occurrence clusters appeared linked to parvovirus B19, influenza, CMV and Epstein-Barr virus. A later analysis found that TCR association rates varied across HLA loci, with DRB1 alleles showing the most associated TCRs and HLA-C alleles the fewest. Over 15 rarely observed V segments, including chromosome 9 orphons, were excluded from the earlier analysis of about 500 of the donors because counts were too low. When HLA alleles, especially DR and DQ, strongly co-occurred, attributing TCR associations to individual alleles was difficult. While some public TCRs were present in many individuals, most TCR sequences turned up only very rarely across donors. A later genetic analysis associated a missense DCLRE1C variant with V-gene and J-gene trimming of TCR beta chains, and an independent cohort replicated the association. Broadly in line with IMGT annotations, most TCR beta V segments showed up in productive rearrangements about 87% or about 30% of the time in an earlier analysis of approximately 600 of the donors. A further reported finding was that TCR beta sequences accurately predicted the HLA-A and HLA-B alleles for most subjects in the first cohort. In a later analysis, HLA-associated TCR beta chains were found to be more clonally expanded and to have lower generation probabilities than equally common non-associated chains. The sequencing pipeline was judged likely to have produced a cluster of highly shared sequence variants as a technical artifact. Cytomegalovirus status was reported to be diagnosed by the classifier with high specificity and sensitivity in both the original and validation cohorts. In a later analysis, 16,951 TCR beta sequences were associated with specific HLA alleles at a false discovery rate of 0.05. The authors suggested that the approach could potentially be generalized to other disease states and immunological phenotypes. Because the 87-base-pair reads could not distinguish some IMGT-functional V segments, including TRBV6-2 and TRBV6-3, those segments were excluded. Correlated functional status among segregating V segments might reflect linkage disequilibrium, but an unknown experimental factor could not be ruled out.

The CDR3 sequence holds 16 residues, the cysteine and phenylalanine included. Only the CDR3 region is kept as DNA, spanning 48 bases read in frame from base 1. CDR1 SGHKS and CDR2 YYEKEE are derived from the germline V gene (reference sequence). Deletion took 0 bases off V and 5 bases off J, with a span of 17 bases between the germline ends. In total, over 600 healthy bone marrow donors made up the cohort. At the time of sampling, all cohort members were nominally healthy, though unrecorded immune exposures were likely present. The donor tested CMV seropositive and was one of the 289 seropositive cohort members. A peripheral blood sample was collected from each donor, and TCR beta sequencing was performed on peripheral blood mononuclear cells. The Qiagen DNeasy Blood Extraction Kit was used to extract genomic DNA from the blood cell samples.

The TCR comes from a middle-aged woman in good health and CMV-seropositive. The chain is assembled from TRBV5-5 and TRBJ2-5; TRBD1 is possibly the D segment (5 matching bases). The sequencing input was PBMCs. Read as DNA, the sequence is TGTGCCAGCAGCTTGGTAGGGCAGGGCCTCGGGGAGACCCAGTACTTC. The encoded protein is CASSLVGQGLGETQYF.